This passage covers 18 T cell receptor beta chains from one sample sequenced in a study of blood T cell repertoires in COVID-19. Using immunoSEQ multiplex PCR, the repertoire was profiled, and TCRdb retains in-frame clones only, with some absent. The data show approximately 160,000 clones, roughly 84% seen once. The specimen was PBMCs or T cells enriched from blood (not recorded which). These receptors all come from a woman aged 50 to 60 who had recovered from COVID-19.

V is TRBV6-5 and J is TRBJ1-2, with D perhaps TRBD1 (6 bases). Germline V gives CDR1 MNHEY, CDR2 SVGAGI. Deletions cut 5 bases from V and 8 bases from J, with 15 bases between. The CDR3 is 13 residues long. The CDR3 reads CASSPGQLLGYTF. The CDR3 bases are TGTGCCAGCAGTCCTGGACAGCTCTTAGGCTACACCTTC.

The chain links TRBV18 to TRBJ2-3, with a possible D match to TRBD1 (6 bases). The germline CDR1 and CDR2 sequences are KGHSH and LQKENI. This CDR3 is 13 amino acids long. V lost 5 bases and J lost 1, with 7 bases in between. For the CDR3, the DNA is TGTGCCAGCTCAAACAGGGGCACAGATACGCAGTATTTT. Its protein product is CASSNRGTDTQYF.

This clone was counted only a few times. The CDR3 bases are TGTGCCAGCAGCGGAGACCTCGGGGACACTGAAGCTTTCTTT. It encodes CASSGDLGDTEAFF. This rearrangement joins TRBV9 to TRBJ1-1, with unresolved D. Germline V gene lookup returns CDR1 SGDLS and CDR2 YYNGEE. V lost 3 bases, J lost 3 bases, and 12 bases lay in between. This CDR3 contains 14 residues.

The chain combines TRBV7-2 with TRBJ1-4, with D perhaps TRBD1 (6 bases). Germline assignment: CDR1 SGHTA and CDR2 FQGNSA. This CDR3 is built from 16 residues. V lost 5 bases and J 5 bases, leaving 18 bases between the germline ends. Here the CDR3 reads CASSQGSVIGNEKLFF. The CDR3, as DNA: TGTGCCAGCAGCCAGGGGAGCGTAATCGGGAATGAAAAACTGTTTTTT.

The V call is TRBV2, the J call TRBJ1-1, with a weak D call TRBD1 (5 bases). The CDR3 is 13 amino acids. V lost 6 bases to trimming and J lost 0 bases, with 8 bases between them. Germline values: CDR1 SNHLY, CDR2 FYNNEI. DNA of the CDR3: TGTGCCAGCAGCGCAGGGATGAACACTGAAGCTTTCTTT. Its protein product is CASSAGMNTEAFF. The whole variable domain, filled in from reference TRBV2 and TRBJ1-1, reads EPEVTQTPSHQVTQMGQEVILRCVPISNHLYFYWYRQILGQKVEFLVSFYNNEISEKSEIFDDQFSVERPDGSNFTLKIRSTKLEDSAMYFCASSAGMNTEAFFGQGTRLTVV.

The chain combines TRBV3-1 (or the pseudogene TRBV3-2) with TRBJ2-1, with D possibly TRBD2 on 7 matching bases. The germline gives CDR1 LGHDT, CDR2 YNNKEL (reference sequence). Trimming stripped 5 bases from V and 8 bases from J, with 22 bases between. This CDR3 has 16 amino acids. The CDR3 nucleotides are TGTGCCAGCAGCACTCGAGGGGGGGTAGGGGTACATGAGCAGTTCTTC. Translated: CASSTRGGVGVHEQFF.

The chain's CDR3 is CASSLLAGTFSTDTQYF. The DNA for the CDR3 is TGTGCCAGCAGCTTATTAGCGGGAACCTTTAGCACAGATACGCAGTATTTT. The genes are TRBV11-2 and TRBJ2-3; 8 bases agree with TRBD2. This CDR3 comprises 17 residues. The trim removed 2 bases at V and 0 bases at J, leaving 7 bases unmatched. CDR1 is SGHAT, CDR2 FQNNGV, per germline.

The rearrangement joins TRBV5-5 to TRBJ1-4, with 8 bases that match TRBD1. CDR1 is SGHKS, CDR2 YYEKEE, per germline (reference sequence). With V trimmed by 5 bases and J by 6 bases, 9 bases remained unmatched. The CDR3 runs to 15 residues. CDR3: CASSRQGRTDEKLFF. Written as DNA, the CDR3 is TGTGCCAGCAGTAGACAGGGGAGGACGGATGAAAAACTGTTTTTT.

CDR3 sequence (DNA): TGTGCCAGCAGCTTGGAGGGGGACTATGGCTACACCTTC. Translation: CASSLEGDYGYTF. The chain combines TRBV5-4 with TRBJ1-2; possible D gene TRBD1, 6 bases. Germline V CDR1 and CDR2: SGHNT, YYREEE (reference sequence). The ends were cut back, 0 bases at V and 3 bases at J, with 6 bases in the middle. CDR3 size: 13 residues.

The rearrangement joins TRBV7-9 to TRBJ1-2; TRBD1 might be the D (5 bases). The CDR3 is 13 residues long. CDR1 is SEHNR, CDR2 FQNEAQ, per germline (reference sequence). Trimming shortened V by 2 bases and J by 8 bases, and 12 bases separated the two germline ends. The CDR3 here is CASSLNDRGGYTF. DNA of the CDR3: TGTGCCAGCAGCTTAAATGACAGAGGAGGCTACACCTTC.

V gene TRBV4-3 combines with J gene TRBJ2-1; 8 bases line up with TRBD2. J lost 6 bases, V lost 0 bases, and 7 bases had no gene match. The germline CDR1 and CDR2 sequences are LGHNA and YSLEER. The CDR3 runs 16 residues. Here the CDR3 reads CASSQERGALTNEQFF. As DNA, the CDR3 is TGCGCCAGCAGCCAAGAGCGGGGGGCCCTGACCAATGAGCAGTTCTTC.

The chain links TRBV6-5 to TRBJ2-7, with TRBD1 matching over 8 bases. The CDR3 is 15 residues long. V gave up 8 bases and J gave up 6 bases; unmatched junction bases: 15. Germline loops: CDR1 MNHEY, CDR2 SVGAGI. The CDR3 spells CASGLDRGFFSEQYF. The CDR3 region has the DNA TGTGCCAGCGGCCTAGACAGGGGTTTCTTTTCCGAGCAGTACTTC.

The gene calls are TRBV14 and TRBJ2-7; D is perhaps TRBD2 (5 bases). From germline, CDR1 is SGHDN and CDR2 FVKESK. Trimming stripped 4 bases from V and 6 bases from J, with 19 bases between. The CDR3 is 15 residues long. The CDR3 DNA reads as TGTGCCAGCAGCCGCCTCGGGATGTTCCTAGGCGAGCAGTACTTC. This codes for CASSRLGMFLGEQYF. Together with reference TRBV14 and TRBJ2-7, the CDR3 gives the full variable domain: EAGVTQFPSHSVIEKGQTVTLRCDPISGHDNLYWYRRVMGKEIKFLLHFVKESKQDESGMPNNRFLAERTGGTYSTLKVQPAELEDSGVYFCASSRLGMFLGEQYFGPGTRLTVT.

The J gene is TRBJ2-5, the V gene TRBV18, with D possibly TRBD2 on 5 matching bases. Germline CDR1 is KGHSH and CDR2 is LQKENI. The ends were cut back, 6 bases at V and 4 bases at J, with 18 bases in the middle. This CDR3 comprises 15 residues. As DNA, the CDR3 is TGTGCCAGCTCTAATGCGGGCACCTACCCAGAGACCCAGTACTTC. It translates to CASSNAGTYPETQYF.

This chain joins TRBV19 and TRBJ2-3; D gene ambiguous. CDR1 and CDR2 from the germline V gene are LNHDA and SQIVND (reference sequence). The CDR3 extends over 13 amino acids. V gave up 0 bases and J gave up 4 bases, with 5 bases separating them. The CDR3 reads CASSIEGADTQYF. In nucleotides, the CDR3 is TGTGCCAGTAGTATAGAGGGCGCAGATACGCAGTATTTT.

The rearrangement links TRBV28 to TRBJ2-7, with D possibly matching TRBD1 (6 bases). Germline V CDR1 and CDR2: MDHEN, SYDVKM. This CDR3 spans 15 amino acids. V was shortened by 5 bases and J by 4 bases, with 18 bases between the two germline ends. The CDR3 is CASSSQEGEGYEQYF. The CDR3 nucleotides read TGTGCCAGCAGTAGCCAAGAGGGGGAAGGGTACGAGCAGTACTTC.

This chain uses TRBV2 with TRBJ1-3; 10 nucleotides match TRBD1. V trimming: 5 bases; J trimming: 1 base; junction bases outside the gene matches: 5. There are 16 residues in the CDR3. Per the germline V gene, CDR1 is SNHLY and CDR2 is FYNNEI. CDR3 sequence reads: CASSWGQGSSGNTIYF. DNA for the CDR3: TGTGCCAGCAGTTGGGGACAGGGGAGTTCTGGAAACACCATATATTTT. The full variable domain, completed using reference TRBV2 and TRBJ1-3, is EPEVTQTPSHQVTQMGQEVILRCVPISNHLYFYWYRQILGQKVEFLVSFYNNEISEKSEIFDDQFSVERPDGSNFTLKIRSTKLEDSAMYFCASSWGQGSSGNTIYFGEGSWLTVV.

The chain is built from TRBV10-1 and TRBJ1-5; the D is unclear. Germline values: CDR1 WNHNN, CDR2 SYGVQD (reference sequence). There are 15 residues in the CDR3. Trimming left V 7 bases short and J 2 bases short, with 15 bases between. The CDR3 DNA reads TGCGCCAGCATCCGAGAGCATGGTGGCAATCAGCCCCAGCATTTT. This encodes CASIREHGGNQPQHF.